What follows describes a single T cell receptor (beta chain). These data originate in a study of cytomegalovirus exposure and HLA in healthy donors. The PCR ran on 60 Vbeta and 13 Jbeta primers. Libraries were prepared by immunoSEQ multiplex PCR; TCRdb keeps only in-frame clonotypes and omits some of them. Its clone listing holds about 200,000 clones. V was cut by 5 bases and J by 0 bases, with 10 bases left in between. This CDR3 is built from 14 residues. Germline values: CDR1 SGHVS, CDR2 FQNEAQ. Sample: PBMCs. The chain links TRBV7-8 to TRBJ1-1, with D possibly TRBD1 on 5 matching bases. The clonotype was recovered from a girl aged 2-15 years in good health and CMV-seropositive. This CDR3 reads CASSPRQMNTEAFF. CDR3 DNA sequence: TGTGCCAGCAGCCCCCGACAGATGAACACTGAAGCTTTCTTT.